The clone carrying this T cell receptor (beta chain) was picked up a small number of times. The antigen is not known. The CDR3 length is 15 residues. In germline, CDR1 is SGHTA, CDR2 FQGTGA. After removal of 6 bases from V and 5 bases from J, the junction contained 10 bases not matched to a gene. Each of the donors was a healthy bone marrow donor. This entry is derived from a study of cytomegalovirus exposure and HLA in healthy donors. Whole-study findings and limits: Whilst most TCR sequences proved rare, a subset of public TCRs occurred across many donors. An analysis that was carried out later associated about 17,000 TCR beta sequences with HLA alleles at 0.05 false discovery rate.

60 Vbeta and 13 Jbeta primers were used in PCR. The authors' processing: Counted up in a later analysis, unique TCR beta chains came to 65 million to 80 million, with some 9.9 million shared. Sequencing used immunoSEQ multiplex PCR; TCRdb keeps in-frame clones, though not all of them. V and J calls and clone size come straight from that table; D and trimming were deduced from the DNA. The repertoire has under 200,000 clones, more than 80% of them found once; the top ten carry around 0.8%. The sequenced sample was PBMCs. The chain uses TRBV7-3 and TRBJ2-1; TRBD2 matches 7 bases. This clonotype was obtained from a young woman in good health and CMV-seronegative. The CDR3 region has the DNA TGTGCCAGCAGTCCCCCTAGCGGAGTACACAATGAGCAGTTCTTC. Its translation is CASSPPSGVHNEQFF.